One T cell receptor beta chain is described in this entry. Between the trimmed V and J ends, which lost 4 bases and 2 bases, there was a span of 13 bases. This CDR3 has 15 residues. Looked up from germline, CDR1 is LNHDA and CDR2 is SQIVND (reference sequence). Sequencing was performed with immunoSEQ multiplex PCR; in TCRdb, only in-frame clones are kept and a portion is missing. This table has around 250,000 clones, about 89% appearing once. The data stem from a study of blood T cell repertoires in COVID-19. The specimen was peripheral blood. This TCR came from a man between 40 and 49 years old with active or convalescent COVID-19. The J gene is TRBJ2-3, the V gene TRBV19; tentative D call: TRBD1 (5 bases). CDR3 nucleotide sequence: TGTGCCAGTAGTACAGACAGAATATCCACAGATACGCAGTATTTT. This translates into CASSTDRISTDTQYF.